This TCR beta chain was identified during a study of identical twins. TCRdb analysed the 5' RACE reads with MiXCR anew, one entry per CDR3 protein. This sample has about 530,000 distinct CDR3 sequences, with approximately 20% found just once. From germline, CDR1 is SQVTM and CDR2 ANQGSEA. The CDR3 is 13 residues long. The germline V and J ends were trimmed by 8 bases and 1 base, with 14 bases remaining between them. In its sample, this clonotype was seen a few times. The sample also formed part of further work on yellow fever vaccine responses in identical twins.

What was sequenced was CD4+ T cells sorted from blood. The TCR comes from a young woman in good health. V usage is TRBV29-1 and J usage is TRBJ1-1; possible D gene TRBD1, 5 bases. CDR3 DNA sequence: TGCAGCCCAACGGCCGGGGGGAACACTGAAGCTTTCTTT. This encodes CSPTAGGNTEAFF.